A selection of T cell receptor beta chains follows, all from one sample in a study of radiotherapy plus CTLA-4 blockade in lung cancer. The data were produced by immunoSEQ multiplex PCR, yet TCRdb's version contains in-frame clones alone and is incomplete. The sample records around 49,000 clones, roughly 81% being singletons. The specimen was peripheral blood, collected from a patient treated with radiotherapy plus ipilimumab. All receptors come from a human donor with non-small cell lung cancer whose response to radiotherapy plus ipilimumab could not be evaluated. Each CDR3 is given with its conserved first and last residue. The D gene is left open where the match is weak.

d_call: TRBD2; v_call: TRBV7-3; j_call: TRBJ2-2; cdr3_aa: CASSLGSGNIPGELFF; cdr3_nt: TGTGCCAGCAGCTTAGGCAGCGGGAATATTCCCGGGGAGCTGTTTTTT
d_call: -; v_call: TRBV7-9; j_call: TRBJ1-1; cdr3_aa: CASSLDGEAFF; cdr3_nt: TGTGCCAGCAGCTTAGACGGGGAAGCTTTCTTT
d_call: -; v_call: TRBV11-2; j_call: TRBJ2-3; cdr3_aa: CASSLVTDTDTQYF; cdr3_nt: TGTGCCAGCAGCTTAGTGACAGACACAGATACGCAGTATTTT
d_call: -; v_call: TRBV18; j_call: TRBJ1-5; cdr3_aa: CASSPPHRGYSNQPQHF; cdr3_nt: TGTGCCAGCTCACCACCGCATAGGGGCTATAGCAATCAGCCCCAGCATTTT
d_call: TRBD1; v_call: TRBV19; j_call: TRBJ1-2; cdr3_aa: CASNPTGGADYGYTF; cdr3_nt: TGTGCCAGTAATCCAACAGGGGGGGCAGACTATGGCTACACCTTC
d_call: -; v_call: TRBV5-1; j_call: TRBJ2-5; cdr3_aa: CASSFRGMDETQYF; cdr3_nt: TGCGCCAGCAGCTTCAGGGGTATGGACGAGACCCAGTACTTC
d_call: -; v_call: TRBV11-2; j_call: TRBJ1-3; cdr3_aa: CASSFFYRASGNTIYF; cdr3_nt: TGTGCCAGCAGCTTTTTTTACAGGGCCTCTGGAAACACCATATATTTT
d_call: -; v_call: TRBV21-1; j_call: TRBJ2-2; cdr3_aa: CASTSRGGGSGELFF; cdr3_nt: TGTGCCAGCACCTCTCGAGGGGGGGGATCCGGGGAGCTGTTTTTT
d_call: TRBD1; v_call: TRBV7-2; j_call: TRBJ1-2; cdr3_aa: CASSQTGTGRYGYTF; cdr3_nt: TGTGCCAGCAGCCAAACCGGGACAGGGAGGTATGGCTACACCTTC
d_call: -; v_call: TRBV28; j_call: TRBJ1-2; cdr3_aa: CASGGGVGYGYTF; cdr3_nt: TGTGCCAGCGGGGGAGGGGTAGGGTATGGCTACACCTTC
d_call: TRBD1; v_call: TRBV5-1; j_call: TRBJ2-3; cdr3_aa: CASSSTPPGQTPDTQYF; cdr3_nt: TGCGCCAGCAGCTCGACCCCCCCGGGACAGACCCCAGATACGCAGTATTTT